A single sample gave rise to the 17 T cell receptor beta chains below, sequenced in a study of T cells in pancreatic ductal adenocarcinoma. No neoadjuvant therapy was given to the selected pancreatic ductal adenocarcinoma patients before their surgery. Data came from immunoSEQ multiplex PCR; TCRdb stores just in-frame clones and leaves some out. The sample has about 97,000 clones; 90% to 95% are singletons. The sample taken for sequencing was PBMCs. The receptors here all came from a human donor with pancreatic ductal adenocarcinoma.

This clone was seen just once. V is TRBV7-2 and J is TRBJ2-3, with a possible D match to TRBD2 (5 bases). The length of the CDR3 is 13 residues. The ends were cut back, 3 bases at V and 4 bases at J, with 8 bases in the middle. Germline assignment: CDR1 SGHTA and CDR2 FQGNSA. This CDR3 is CASSLRVSDTQYF. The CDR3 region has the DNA TGTGCCAGCAGCTTGAGGGTGTCAGATACGCAGTATTTT.

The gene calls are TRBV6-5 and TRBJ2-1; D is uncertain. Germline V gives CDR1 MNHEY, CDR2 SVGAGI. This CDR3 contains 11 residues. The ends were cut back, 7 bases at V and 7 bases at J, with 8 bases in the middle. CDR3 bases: TGTGCCAGCACCTTACTGAATGAGCAGTTCTTC. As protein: CASTLLNEQFF.

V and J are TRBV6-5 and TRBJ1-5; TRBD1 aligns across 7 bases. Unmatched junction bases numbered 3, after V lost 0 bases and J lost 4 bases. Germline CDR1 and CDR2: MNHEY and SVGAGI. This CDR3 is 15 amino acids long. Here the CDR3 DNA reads TGTGCCAGCAGTTACTCCCGACAGGGTAATCAGCCCCAGCATTTT. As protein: CASSYSRQGNQPQHF.

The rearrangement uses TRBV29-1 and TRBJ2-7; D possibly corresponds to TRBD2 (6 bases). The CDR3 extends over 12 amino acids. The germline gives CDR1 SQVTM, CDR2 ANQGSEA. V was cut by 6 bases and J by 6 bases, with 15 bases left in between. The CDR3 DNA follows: TGCAGCGTCGTGGGCCCGGGAGTCGAGCAGTACTTC. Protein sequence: CSVVGPGVEQYF.

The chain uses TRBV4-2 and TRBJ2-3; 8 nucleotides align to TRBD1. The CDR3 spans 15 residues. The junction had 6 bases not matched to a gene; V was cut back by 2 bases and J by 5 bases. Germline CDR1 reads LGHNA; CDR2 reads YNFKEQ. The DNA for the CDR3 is TGTGCCAGCAGCCAAACAGGGGGAATGGGAGATACGCAGTATTTT. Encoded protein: CASSQTGGMGDTQYF.

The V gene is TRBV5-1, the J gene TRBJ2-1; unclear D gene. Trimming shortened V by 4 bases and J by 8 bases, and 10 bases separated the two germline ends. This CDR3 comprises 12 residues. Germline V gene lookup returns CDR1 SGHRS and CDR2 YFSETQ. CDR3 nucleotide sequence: TGCGCCAGCAGCCCCCCCGCGGATGAGCAGTTCTTC. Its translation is CASSPPADEQFF. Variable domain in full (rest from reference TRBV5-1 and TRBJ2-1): KAGVTQTPRYLIKTRGQQVTLSCSPISGHRSVSWYQQTPGQGLQFLFEYFSETQRNKGNFPGRFSGRQFSNSRSEMNVSTLELGDSALYLCASSPPADEQFFGPGTRLTVL.

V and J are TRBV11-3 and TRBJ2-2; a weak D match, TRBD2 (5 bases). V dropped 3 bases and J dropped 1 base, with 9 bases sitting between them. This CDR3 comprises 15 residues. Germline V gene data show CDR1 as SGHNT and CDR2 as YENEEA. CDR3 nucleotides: TGTGCCAGCAGCTTCTACAGCGGGAACACCGGGGAGCTGTTTTTT. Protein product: CASSFYSGNTGELFF.

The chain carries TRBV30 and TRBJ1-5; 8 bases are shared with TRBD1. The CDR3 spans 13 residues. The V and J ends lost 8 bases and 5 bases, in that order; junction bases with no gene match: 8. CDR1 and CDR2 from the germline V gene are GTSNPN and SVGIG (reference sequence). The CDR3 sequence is CAADRGRDQPQHF. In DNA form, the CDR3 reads TGTGCCGCAGACAGGGGTAGGGATCAGCCCCAGCATTTT. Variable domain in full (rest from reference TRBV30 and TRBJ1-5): SQTIHQWPATLVQPVGSPLSLECTVEGTSNPNLYWYRQAAGRGLQLLFYSVGIGQISSEVPQNLSASRPQDRQFILSSKKLLLSDSGFYLCAADRGRDQPQHFGDGTRLSIL.

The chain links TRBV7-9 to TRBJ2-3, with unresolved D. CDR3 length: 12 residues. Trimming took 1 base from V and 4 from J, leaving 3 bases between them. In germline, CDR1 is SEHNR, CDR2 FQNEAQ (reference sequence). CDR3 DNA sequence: TGTGCCAGCAGCTTAGTAGCAGATACGCAGTATTTT. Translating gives CASSLVADTQYF.

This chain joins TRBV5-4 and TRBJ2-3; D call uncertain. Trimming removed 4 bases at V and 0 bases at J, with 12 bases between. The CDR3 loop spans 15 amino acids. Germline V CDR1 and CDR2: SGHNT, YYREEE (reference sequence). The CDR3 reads CASSPLQTSTDTQYF. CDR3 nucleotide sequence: TGTGCCAGCAGCCCCCTCCAGACTAGCACAGATACGCAGTATTTT.

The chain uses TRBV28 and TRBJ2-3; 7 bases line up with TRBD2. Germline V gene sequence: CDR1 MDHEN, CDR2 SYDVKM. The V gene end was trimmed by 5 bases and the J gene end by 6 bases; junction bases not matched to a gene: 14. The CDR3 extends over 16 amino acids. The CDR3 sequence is CASSPPLAGEGDTQYF. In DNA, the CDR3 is TGTGCCAGCAGTCCTCCTTTGGCGGGAGAAGGCGATACGCAGTATTTT.

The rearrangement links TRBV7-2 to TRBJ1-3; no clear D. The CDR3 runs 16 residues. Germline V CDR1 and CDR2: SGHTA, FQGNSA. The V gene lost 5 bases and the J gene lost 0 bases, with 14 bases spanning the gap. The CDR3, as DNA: TGTGCCAGCAGCCGTCGCGGCCGGAACTCTGGAAACACCATATATTTT. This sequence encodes CASSRRGRNSGNTIYF. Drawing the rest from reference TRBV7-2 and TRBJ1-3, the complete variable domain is GAGVSQSPSNKVTEKGKDVELRCDPISGHTALYWYRQSLGQGLEFLIYFQGNSAPDKSGLPSDRFSAERTGGSVSTLTIQRTQQEDSAVYLCASSRRGRNSGNTIYFGEGSWLTVV.

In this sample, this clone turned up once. The CDR3 DNA sequence: TGCGCCAGCAGTGAATGGCTAGCGGGAGGGCCCTACGAGCAGTACTTC. Its translation is CASSEWLAGGPYEQYF. The chain employs TRBV10-1 and TRBJ2-7; 12 bases align to TRBD2. V was clipped by 3 bases and J by 2 bases; unmatched bases: 5. CDR1 and CDR2 (germline): WNHNN, SYGVQD (reference sequence). CDR3 length: 16 residues.

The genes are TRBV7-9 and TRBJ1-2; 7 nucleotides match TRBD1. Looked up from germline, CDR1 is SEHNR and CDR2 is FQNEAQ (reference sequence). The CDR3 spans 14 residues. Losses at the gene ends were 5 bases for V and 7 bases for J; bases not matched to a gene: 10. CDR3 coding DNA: TGTGCCAGCAGCGACCGGGACAGTCTTACTGGCTACACCTTC. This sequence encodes CASSDRDSLTGYTF.

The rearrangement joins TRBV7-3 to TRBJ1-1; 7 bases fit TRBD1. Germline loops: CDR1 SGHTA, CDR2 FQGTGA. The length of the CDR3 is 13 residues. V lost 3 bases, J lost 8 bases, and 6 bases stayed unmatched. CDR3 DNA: TGTGCCAGCAGCTTTACGCGGGACAGCGAAGCTTTCTTT. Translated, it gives CASSFTRDSEAFF.

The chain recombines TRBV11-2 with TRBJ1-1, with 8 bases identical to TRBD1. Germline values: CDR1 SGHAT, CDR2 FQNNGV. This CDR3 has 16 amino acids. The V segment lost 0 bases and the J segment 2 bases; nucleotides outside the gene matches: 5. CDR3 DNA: TGTGCCAGCAGCTTAGATATTGGGACAGGAAACACTGAAGCTTTCTTT. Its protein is CASSLDIGTGNTEAFF.

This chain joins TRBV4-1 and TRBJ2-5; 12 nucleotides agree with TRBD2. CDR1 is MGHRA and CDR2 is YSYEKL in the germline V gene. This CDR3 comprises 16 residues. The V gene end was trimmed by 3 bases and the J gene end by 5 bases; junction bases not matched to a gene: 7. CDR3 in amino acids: CASSQLAGGPVETQYF. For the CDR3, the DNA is TGCGCCAGCAGCCAGCTAGCGGGAGGGCCTGTTGAGACCCAGTACTTC.